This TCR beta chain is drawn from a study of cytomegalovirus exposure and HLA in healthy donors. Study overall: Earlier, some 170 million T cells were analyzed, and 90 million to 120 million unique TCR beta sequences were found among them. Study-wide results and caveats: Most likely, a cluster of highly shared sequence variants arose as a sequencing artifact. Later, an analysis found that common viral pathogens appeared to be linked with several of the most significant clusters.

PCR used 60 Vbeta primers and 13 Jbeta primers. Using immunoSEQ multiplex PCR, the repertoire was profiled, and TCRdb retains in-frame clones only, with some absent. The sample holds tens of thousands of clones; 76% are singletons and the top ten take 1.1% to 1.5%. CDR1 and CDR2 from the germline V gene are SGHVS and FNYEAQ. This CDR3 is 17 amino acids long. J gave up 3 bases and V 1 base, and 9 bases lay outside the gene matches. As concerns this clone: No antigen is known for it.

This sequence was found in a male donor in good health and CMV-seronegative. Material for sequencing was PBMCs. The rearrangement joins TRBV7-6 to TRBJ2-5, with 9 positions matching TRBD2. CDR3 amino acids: CASSLVSWTSDKETQYF. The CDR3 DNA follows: TGTGCCAGCAGCTTAGTTTCCTGGACTAGCGATAAAGAGACCCAGTACTTC.